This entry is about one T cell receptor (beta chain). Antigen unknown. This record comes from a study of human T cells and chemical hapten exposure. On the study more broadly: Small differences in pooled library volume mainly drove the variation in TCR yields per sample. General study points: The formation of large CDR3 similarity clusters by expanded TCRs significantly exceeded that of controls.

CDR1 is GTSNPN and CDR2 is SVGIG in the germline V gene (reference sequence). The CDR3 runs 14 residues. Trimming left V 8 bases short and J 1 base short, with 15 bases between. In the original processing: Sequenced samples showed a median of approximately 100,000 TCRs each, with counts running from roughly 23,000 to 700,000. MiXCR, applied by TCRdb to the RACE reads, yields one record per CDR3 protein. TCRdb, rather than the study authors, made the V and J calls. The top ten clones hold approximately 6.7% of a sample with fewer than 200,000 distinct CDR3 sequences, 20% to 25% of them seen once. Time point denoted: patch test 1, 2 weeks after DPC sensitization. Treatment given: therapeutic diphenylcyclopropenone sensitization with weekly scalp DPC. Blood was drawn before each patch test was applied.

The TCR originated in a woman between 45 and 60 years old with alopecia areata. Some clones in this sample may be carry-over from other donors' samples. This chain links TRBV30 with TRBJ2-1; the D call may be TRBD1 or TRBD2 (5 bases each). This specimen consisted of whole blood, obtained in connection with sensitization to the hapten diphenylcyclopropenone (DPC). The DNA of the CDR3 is TGTGCCACCGACTGGGGGAAGTCCTACAATGAGCAGTTCTTC. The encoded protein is CATDWGKSYNEQFF.